Following are 14 T cell receptor beta chains from one sample sequenced in a study of lymphopenia after photon versus proton radiotherapy. Some clones are missing from TCRdb's copy, which holds only in-frame ones; the method was immunoSEQ multiplex PCR. The table includes 20,000 to 25,000 clones, around 90% detected once. The specimen comprised peripheral blood, sampled from a patient treated with proton-based radiotherapy. Receptors originate from a woman in her 70s with pancreatic cancer. Some clones in this sample may be carry-over from other donors' samples.

V is TRBV9 and J is TRBJ2-3; 15 bases map to TRBD2. V dropped 4 bases and J dropped 2; count of bases not matched to a gene: 5. The CDR3 extends over 17 amino acids. CDR1 SGDLS and CDR2 YYNGEE come from the germline V gene. The CDR3 region has the DNA TGTGCCAGCAGCTCCCGGACTAGCGGGAGGGACACAGATACGCAGTATTTT. Its translation is CASSSRTSGRDTDTQYF.

This clone showed up just a few times. J is TRBJ1-6 and V is TRBV5-1, with 9 bases that match TRBD1. This CDR3 is built from 15 residues. V lost 0 bases and J lost 7; bases outside the gene matches: 2. CDR1 is SGHRS, CDR2 YFSETQ, per germline. The CDR3 here is CASSLAGTGNSPLHF. As DNA, the CDR3 is TGCGCCAGCAGCTTGGCTGGGACAGGGAATTCACCCCTCCACTTT.

V and J are TRBV7-9 and TRBJ2-1; 10 bases map to TRBD1. This CDR3 spans 15 amino acids. Trimming removed 7 bases from V and 6 bases from J; junction bases left unmatched: 9. Germline CDR1 is SEHNR and CDR2 is FQNEAQ (reference sequence). As DNA, the CDR3 is TGTGCCAGCACCGATCTCCGGACAGGGGGCAATGAGCAGTTCTTC. Translation: CASTDLRTGGNEQFF.

This clone was seen a single time. The rearrangement uses TRBV9 and TRBJ1-2, with D maybe TRBD1 (6 bases). The V gene's germline CDR1 is SGDLS and CDR2 YYNGEE. The CDR3 has 14 amino acids. V dropped 3 bases and J dropped 2 bases, with 11 bases sitting between them. The CDR3: CASSAQQGNYGYTF. The CDR3 DNA reads TGTGCCAGCAGCGCACAACAGGGCAACTATGGCTACACCTTC.

V and J are TRBV6-6 and TRBJ2-7, with 12 bases that match TRBD1. CDR3 length: 15 amino acids. The germline gives CDR1 MNHNY, CDR2 SVGAGI (reference sequence). The V gene end was trimmed by 6 bases and the J gene end by 3 bases; junction bases not matched to a gene: 6. Written as DNA, the CDR3 is TGTGCCAGCAGAAACCGGGACAGGGGGCTCTACGAGCAGTACTTC. Protein sequence: CASRNRDRGLYEQYF.

V gene TRBV5-1 combines with J gene TRBJ2-7; TRBD2 might be the D (6 bases). Germline CDR1 reads SGHRS; CDR2 reads YFSETQ. The CDR3 covers 15 residues. Deletions cut 4 bases from V and 2 bases from J, with 16 bases between. CDR3 loop: CASSPRGGATYEQYF. Here the CDR3 DNA reads TGCGCCAGCAGCCCGCGGGGCGGAGCTACCTACGAGCAGTACTTC.

This clone appeared a single time. The gene calls are TRBV28 and TRBJ1-1, with TRBD1 matching over 7 bases. Germline trimming cut 5 bases from V and 4 bases from J; bases unmatched to any gene: 7. The germline V gene encodes CDR1 MDHEN and CDR2 SYDVKM. The CDR3 covers 14 residues. The CDR3 nucleotides are TGTGCCAGCAGTCCCGGGACAGCGCGCACTGAAGCTTTCTTT. Protein product: CASSPGTARTEAFF.

This clone was seen only once. The chain uses TRBV7-2 and TRBJ2-5; TRBD1 matches 10 bases. Germline CDR1 and CDR2: SGHTA and FQGNSA. The CDR3 has 14 residues. Trimming at V came to 5 bases and at J to 4 bases, leaving 4 bases not matched to a gene. CDR3 sequence (DNA): TGTGCCAGCAGCCCCGACAGGGGGCCAGAGACCCAGTACTTC. This codes for CASSPDRGPETQYF.

This chain connects TRBV5-1 to TRBJ2-2, with a tentative D call TRBD2 (5 bases). There are 15 residues in the CDR3. Germline CDR1 and CDR2: SGHRS and YFSETQ. Trimming left V 2 bases short and J 4 bases short, with 12 bases between. CDR3 residues: CASSFIGVGTGELFF. The CDR3 bases are TGCGCCAGCAGCTTTATCGGGGTCGGCACCGGGGAGCTGTTTTTT.

The chain combines TRBV6-6 with TRBJ2-3; D is possibly TRBD2 (6 bases). V dropped 5 bases and J dropped 6 bases, with 15 bases sitting between them. This CDR3 spans 14 amino acids. The V gene's germline CDR1 is MNHNY and CDR2 SVGAGI (reference sequence). CDR3 DNA sequence: TGTGCCAGCAGTGTGACTGGGGGGTTGGATACGCAGTATTTT. Its translation is CASSVTGGLDTQYF.

The chain has TRBV28 and TRBJ1-1; weak D call: TRBD1 (6 bases). V was trimmed by 5 bases and J by 0 bases, leaving 16 bases between them. This CDR3 spans 16 amino acids. Germline lookup yields CDR1 MDHEN and CDR2 SYDVKM. In nucleotides, the CDR3 is TGTGCCAGCAGTACCCCACCGGGACACTTGAACACTGAAGCTTTCTTT. Amino acids: CASSTPPGHLNTEAFF.

The chain carries TRBV10-2 and TRBJ1-1, with D possibly TRBD1 on 6 matching bases. CDR3 length: 15 residues. Germline V gene sequence: CDR1 WSHSY, CDR2 SAAADI. Trimming cost V 3 bases and J 3 bases, with 14 bases left between them. The CDR3: CASSEGQGWYTEAFF. Written as DNA, the CDR3 is TGCGCCAGCAGTGAAGGGCAGGGGTGGTACACTGAAGCTTTCTTT.

This clone was counted a single time. The chain uses TRBV6-5 and TRBJ2-3, with D unresolved. The V end lost 7 bases, the J end lost 0 bases, and 11 bases lay between the germline ends. The CDR3 length is 14 residues. CDR1 is MNHEY, CDR2 SVGAGI, per germline. The DNA of the CDR3 is TGTGCCAGCACCCCCGGCGCTAGCACAGATACGCAGTATTTT. Amino acids: CASTPGASTDTQYF.

V gene TRBV11-2 combines with J gene TRBJ1-3; D uncertain. Germline V gene data show CDR1 as SGHAT and CDR2 as FQNNGV. V was clipped by 2 bases and J by 3 bases, with 14 bases between them. The CDR3 is made up of 16 amino acids. CDR3 DNA sequence: TGTGCCAGCAGCTTAACCGGGAGTTTCGGTGGAAACACCATATATTTT. Translation: CASSLTGSFGGNTIYF.